These T cell receptor beta chains were read from a single sample in a study of control samples from healthy donors and cancer patients. The data were produced by immunoSEQ multiplex PCR, yet TCRdb's version contains in-frame clones alone and is incomplete. The sample shows around 76,000 clones, 90% to 95% of them seen only once. The source material was blood. The receptor source for this set is a middle-aged woman in good health. Each CDR3 is given with its conserved first and last residue. The D gene is left open where the match is weak. The listing skips clone size in some rows; elsewhere it reads once, few, many or a size class.

>-|-|TRBJ2-1|TRBV15
TGTGCCACCAGCAGAGATGGGGGTGAGCAGTTCTTC
CATSRDGGEQFF
>once|-|TRBJ2-7|TRBV28
TGTGCCAGCAGTTTCCCCTCCCCCCCCCTATACGAGCAGTACTTC
CASSFPSPPLYEQYF
>-|-|TRBJ1-1|TRBV10-3
TGTGCCATCAGTGAGGTTACGGGGACCCTAGAAGCTTTCTTT
CAISEVTGTLEAFF
>-|-|TRBJ2-7|TRBV9
TGTGCCAGCAGCGGACGAACGGGGGGCCCGTTCTACGAGCAGTACTTC
CASSGRTGGPFYEQYF
>-|-|TRBJ1-6|TRBV10-3
TGTGCCATCAGTGACCGCGACCTATCTAGGCCCCTCCACTTT
CAISDRDLSRPLHF
>-|TRBD2|TRBJ2-3|TRBV7-2
TGTGCCAGCAGCCCGTTTGAGGCGGGGGGGATTTTCACAGATACGCAGTATTTT
CASSPFEAGGIFTDTQYF
>-|TRBD1|TRBJ2-3|TRBV30
TGTGCCTGGACCCCCGTGGGCGGGACAGGGATAGCAACAGATACGCAGTATTTT
CAWTPVGGTGIATDTQYF
>-|TRBD1|TRBJ2-1|TRBV19
TGTGCCAGTAGTTCTTACAGGGGAACCAATGAGCAGTTCTTC
CASSSYRGTNEQFF
>once|-|TRBJ2-1|TRBV6-5
TGTGCCAGCAGCCAAGCGGGTGAGCAGTTCTTC
CASSQAGEQFF
>-|-|TRBJ1-5|TRBV4-1
TGCGCCAGCAGCCAAGTGGGGGAGGGGGGAAGCAATCAGCCCCAGCATTTT
CASSQVGEGGSNQPQHF
>-|-|TRBJ1-1|TRBV6-5
TGTGCCAGCAGTTACGAGTTGGGGACGTCTGAAGCTTTCTTT
CASSYELGTSEAFF
>-|-|TRBJ1-2|TRBV19
TGTGCCAGTAGTATACAGGGAATCCATGGCTACACCTTC
CASSIQGIHGYTF
>-|TRBD1|TRBJ2-2|TRBV5-8
TGTGCCAGCAGCTTAGGGGGCGCGAACGGGGAGCTGTTTTTT
CASSLGGANGELFF
>-|TRBD2|TRBJ2-1|TRBV2
TGTGCCAGCCTCCCCGTTGGGGCTAGCGGGAACAATGAGCAGTTCTTC
CASLPVGASGNNEQFF
>-|-|TRBJ2-7|TRBV27
TGTGCCAGCAGTTGGACAAGATCCTACGAGCAGTACTTC
CASSWTRSYEQYF
>-|-|TRBJ1-2|TRBV5-1
TGCGCCAGCAGCCAGGCCGACAGCAAATATGGCTACACCTTC
CASSQADSKYGYTF
>-|TRBD1|TRBJ2-7|TRBV18
TGTGCCAGCTCACCACCGACAGGGGCCGACCACGAGCAGTACTTC
CASSPPTGADHEQYF
>-|-|TRBJ2-1|TRBV11-3
TGTGCCAGCAGCTTAGTTGCCGATGCCTACAATGAGCAGTTCTTC
CASSLVADAYNEQFF
>-|TRBD2|TRBJ2-5|TRBV9
TGTGCCAGCGAGCGTGGTACTAGCGGGAGGTTGCTGGGGACCCAGTACTTC
CASERGTSGRLLGTQYF
>-|-|TRBJ1-5|TRBV30
TGTGCCTGGAGTGTTACCGCCCGCGGTCAGCCCCAGCATTTT
CAWSVTARGQPQHF